The 25 T cell receptor beta chains reported below all come from one sample, sequenced in a study of cytomegalovirus exposure and HLA in healthy donors. It was with 60 Vbeta and 13 Jbeta primers that the PCR ran. The repertoire was sequenced with immunoSEQ multiplex PCR; TCRdb's copy has only in-frame clones and lacks some. The profile shows approximately 190,000 clones, 70% to 80% of them singletons. Input material: PBMCs. The receptors derive from a woman younger than 45 in good health and CMV-seropositive.

This chain connects TRBV5-1 to TRBJ2-1; 8 nucleotides line up with TRBD1. V was pared by 0 bases and J by 7 bases, with 6 bases of the junction left unmatched. The CDR3 has 15 residues. Germline CDR1 is SGHRS and CDR2 is YFSETQ. CDR3 sequence reads: CASSLGGQGPNEQFF. For the CDR3, the DNA is TGCGCCAGCAGCTTGGGTGGACAGGGACCGAATGAGCAGTTCTTC.

The V gene is TRBV19, the J gene TRBJ2-1; 8 bases fit TRBD2. The CDR3 contains 15 residues. V shed 3 bases, J shed 8 bases, and the junction held 9 bases outside the gene matches. The germline CDR1 and CDR2 sequences are LNHDA and SQIVND (reference sequence). The CDR3 region has the DNA TGTGCCAGTAGTATTAGGCTAGCGGGTCTGGATGAGCAGTTCTTC. Amino acid sequence: CASSIRLAGLDEQFF. Together with reference TRBV19 and TRBJ2-1, the CDR3 gives the full variable domain: DGGITQSPKYLFRKEGQNVTLSCEQNLNHDAMYWYRQDPGQGLRLIYYSQIVNDFQKGDIAEGYSVSREKKESFPLTVTSAQKNPTAFYLCASSIRLAGLDEQFFGPGTRLTVL.

The chain joins TRBV23-1 to TRBJ1-2; TRBD1 is a possible D gene (6 bases). TRBV23-1 is identified as an open reading frame with a role that is uncertain. Trimming shortened V by 0 bases and J by 7 bases, and 18 bases separated the two germline ends. The CDR3 loop spans 16 amino acids. CDR3 sequence: CASSQSRGQGLCGYTF. The DNA for the CDR3 is TGCGCCAGCAGTCAATCGAGAGGCCAGGGGCTTTGTGGCTACACCTTC.

This chain uses TRBV30 with TRBJ2-1, with 8 bases lining up with TRBD1. The length of the CDR3 is 15 residues. Trimming took 2 bases from V and 6 from J; bases not matched to a gene: 9. Germline V gene data show CDR1 as GTSNPN and CDR2 as SVGIG (reference sequence). CDR3 nucleotides: TGTGCCTGGAGTCTCCGGACAGGGATCGGCAATGAGCAGTTCTTC. As protein: CAWSLRTGIGNEQFF. The full variable domain, with the rest looked up from reference TRBV30 and TRBJ2-1, is SQTIHQWPATLVQPVGSPLSLECTVEGTSNPNLYWYRQAAGRGLQLLFYSVGIGQISSEVPQNLSASRPQDRQFILSSKKLLLSDSGFYLCAWSLRTGIGNEQFFGPGTRLTVL.

J is TRBJ2-5 and V is TRBV28; 9 bases are a match to TRBD2. CDR3 size: 14 residues. The V gene end was trimmed by 9 bases and the J gene end by 8 bases; junction bases not matched to a gene: 13. Per the germline V gene, CDR1 is MDHEN and CDR2 is SYDVKM. CDR3 in DNA: TGTGCCAGTGGACTGAGCGGGGGGCGAGAAACCCAGTACTTC. As protein: CASGLSGGRETQYF.

The chain has TRBV27 and TRBJ1-2; TRBD1 matches at 9 bases. Germline V gene sequence: CDR1 MNHEY, CDR2 SMNVEV (reference sequence). The V and J ends lost 6 bases and 3 bases, in that order; junction bases with no gene match: 5. This CDR3 comprises 14 residues. This chain's CDR3 is CASRGTGRDYGYTF. The CDR3 DNA sequence: TGTGCCAGCAGGGGGACAGGGAGGGACTATGGCTACACCTTC.

This clone has more than one count but fewer than ten. The chain is built from TRBV10-2 and TRBJ1-2; D gene unclear. Trimming removed 3 bases from V and 7 bases from J, with 18 bases in between. The CDR3 runs to 15 residues. Germline-derived CDR1 and CDR2 are WSHSY and SAAADI. CDR3 in amino acids: CASSDSFVRAGGYTF. CDR3 bases: TGCGCCAGCAGTGATTCTTTTGTTCGGGCGGGTGGCTACACCTTC.

The chain combines TRBV7-2 with TRBJ2-2; 9 positions match TRBD1. Trimming took 7 bases from V and 7 from J; bases not matched to a gene: 10. CDR3 length: 15 amino acids. The germline V gene has CDR1 SGHTA and CDR2 FQGNSA. The CDR3 protein is CASNPQGQGSGELFF. CDR3 in DNA: TGTGCCAGCAACCCCCAGGGACAGGGAAGCGGGGAGCTGTTTTTT.

This chain links TRBV28 with TRBJ2-3; a weak D match, TRBD2 (7 bases). Trimming stripped 4 bases from V and 3 bases from J, with 23 bases between. This CDR3 has 18 residues. Germline V gives CDR1 MDHEN, CDR2 SYDVKM. The CDR3, as DNA: TGTGCCAGCAGTTCCTCCCCCGGGGGCGGGAGATCGACAGATACGCAGTATTTT. This gives the protein CASSSSPGGGRSTDTQYF.

This chain uses TRBV18 with TRBJ2-7; weak D call: TRBD2 (6 bases). This CDR3 has 17 amino acids. The germline gives CDR1 KGHSH, CDR2 LQKENI. V lost 1 base and J 3 bases, leaving 19 bases between the germline ends. The CDR3 nucleotides are TGTGCCAGCTCACCACGATTTGTCAGGGAGGATGGCTACGAGCAGTACTTC. Its protein product is CASSPRFVREDGYEQYF.

The gene calls are TRBV5-1 and TRBJ1-2; 10 nucleotides agree with TRBD1. This CDR3 spans 12 amino acids. The ends lost 4 bases at V and 8 bases at J; junction bases unmatched: 2. Germline-derived CDR1 and CDR2 are SGHRS and YFSETQ. The DNA of the CDR3 is TGCGCCAGCAGCCCGGGACAGGGGGGCTACACCTTC. This sequence encodes CASSPGQGGYTF. Based on the CDR3 plus reference TRBV5-1 and TRBJ1-2, the full variable domain is KAGVTQTPRYLIKTRGQQVTLSCSPISGHRSVSWYQQTPGQGLQFLFEYFSETQRNKGNFPGRFSGRQFSNSRSEMNVSTLELGDSALYLCASSPGQGGYTFGSGTRLTVV.

This chain connects TRBV6-5 to TRBJ2-5; tentative D call: TRBD2 (6 bases). In germline, CDR1 is MNHEY, CDR2 SVGAGI. The CDR3 is 16 amino acids. V was trimmed by 4 bases and J by 11 bases, leaving 26 bases between them. For the CDR3, the DNA is TGTGCCAGCAGTTTAACCTACTCGGGTCTTTCGGGGGAGCAGTACTTC. This translates into CASSLTYSGLSGEQYF.

The V call is TRBV5-1, the J call TRBJ1-5; D is unresolved. The germline gives CDR1 SGHRS, CDR2 YFSETQ. The CDR3 spans 15 residues. V gave up 0 bases and J gave up 6 bases, with 13 bases separating them. The CDR3 protein is CASSLGGTQGQPQHF. CDR3 nucleotides: TGCGCCAGCAGCTTGGGAGGTACGCAAGGTCAGCCCCAGCATTTT.

This clone has more than one count but fewer than ten. The chain joins TRBV21-1 to TRBJ2-2; the tabulated D call, TRBD1, remains unverified against the DNA. TRBV21-1 is flagged as a pseudogene. CDR3 length: 14 residues. The CDR3 loop is CASARQGSTGELFF. DNA for the CDR3: TGTGCCAGCGCAAGACAGGGATCCACCGGGGAGCTGTTTTTT.

This clone was seen only a few times. The chain recombines TRBV11-2 with TRBJ1-1; a possible D gene is TRBD1 (6 bases). CDR3 size: 13 residues. Germline CDR1 and CDR2: SGHAT and FQNNGV. Trimming left V 8 bases short and J 5 bases short, with 15 bases between. In DNA form, the CDR3 reads TGTGCCAGCCGTCGGGGGGCCTCTACTGAAGCTTTCTTT. It yields the protein CASRRGASTEAFF.

In its sample, this clone was seen a few times. The chain combines TRBV18 with TRBJ2-1, with D tentatively TRBD1 (6 bases). The germline V and J ends were trimmed by 1 base and 4 bases, with 11 bases remaining between them. CDR1 and CDR2 (germline): KGHSH, LQKENI. The CDR3 runs 15 residues. In DNA, the CDR3 is TGTGCCAGCTCACCACTCAGGGGCTTATACAATGAGCAGTTCTTC. This codes for CASSPLRGLYNEQFF.

This clone was detected once. The rearrangement uses TRBV9 and TRBJ1-3, with a possible D match to TRBD1 (5 bases). V lost 0 bases to trimming and J lost 7 bases, with 8 bases between them. The CDR3 is made up of 13 amino acids. Germline CDR1 and CDR2: SGDLS and YYNGEE. The CDR3 reads CASSVGGRNTIYF. The DNA for the CDR3 is TGTGCCAGCAGCGTAGGGGGCCGGAACACCATATATTTT.

This rearrangement joins TRBV30 to TRBJ1-2; D possibly corresponds to TRBD1 (6 bases). Germline CDR1 GTSNPN, CDR2 SVGIG (reference sequence). There are 13 residues in the CDR3. Deletions cut 4 bases from V and 4 bases from J, with 13 bases between. This CDR3 is CAWTGDKGYGYTF. CDR3 sequence (DNA): TGTGCCTGGACTGGGGACAAAGGCTATGGCTACACCTTC.

The chain carries TRBV10-3 and TRBJ1-2, with a tentative D call TRBD1 (5 bases). The ends were cut back, 0 bases at V and 4 bases at J, with 18 bases in the middle. The CDR3 has 17 residues. CDR1 and CDR2 from the germline V gene are ENHRY and SYGVKD. The CDR3 is CAISESSVVPRAYGYTF. The CDR3 region has the DNA TGTGCCATCAGTGAGTCGAGTGTAGTTCCCAGGGCCTATGGCTACACCTTC.

The DNA for the CDR3 is TGTGCCAGCAGCTTAGGGGCCAGTAACACCGGGGAGCTGTTTTTT. It is translated as CASSLGASNTGELFF. The V and J genes are TRBV7-9 and TRBJ2-2; D gene unclear. CDR1 is SEHNR, CDR2 FQNEAQ, per germline (reference sequence). V lost 1 base and J lost 2, with 8 bases in between. CDR3 length: 15 amino acids.

The rearrangement joins TRBV30 to TRBJ1-1; tentative D call: TRBD1 (6 bases). CDR1 and CDR2 from the germline V gene are GTSNPN and SVGIG (reference sequence). The CDR3 sequence is 15 residues long. Trimming pared 5 bases from V and 4 bases from J, leaving 20 bases between. The CDR3 is CAWSERGAGVTEAFF. As DNA, the CDR3 is TGTGCCTGGTCGGAGCGAGGGGCAGGGGTCACTGAAGCTTTCTTT.

This clone was seen only once. The chain carries TRBV5-1 and TRBJ2-1; weak D call: TRBD2 (5 bases). Germline assignment: CDR1 SGHRS and CDR2 YFSETQ. V was clipped by 4 bases and J by 4 bases, with 15 bases between them. The CDR3 extends over 15 amino acids. In DNA, the CDR3 is TGCGCCAGCAGCCCCGAGGGCTTCCCTTACAATGAGCAGTTCTTC. Translated: CASSPEGFPYNEQFF. The whole variable domain, remainder taken from reference TRBV5-1 and TRBJ2-1, is KAGVTQTPRYLIKTRGQQVTLSCSPISGHRSVSWYQQTPGQGLQFLFEYFSETQRNKGNFPGRFSGRQFSNSRSEMNVSTLELGDSALYLCASSPEGFPYNEQFFGPGTRLTVL.

The chain combines TRBV6-5 with TRBJ1-1, with a tentative D call TRBD1 (6 bases). Germline values: CDR1 MNHEY, CDR2 SVGAGI. Trimming cost V 7 bases and J 4 bases, with 13 bases left between them. This CDR3 has 13 amino acids. The CDR3, as DNA: TGTGCCAGCAATCATGGGGGGGCCACTGAAGCTTTCTTT. Translation gives CASNHGGATEAFF.

About this clone: At one end the junction does not follow the germline gene, possibly because of a read error. V gene TRBV7-9 combines with J gene TRBJ1-5; possible D gene TRBD1, 6 bases. Germline lookup yields CDR1 SEHNR and CDR2 FQNEAQ (reference sequence). CDR3 size: 15 residues. The CDR3 nucleotides are TGTTCCAGCAGCTTGGGTTCCACAGGGAATCAGCCCCAGCATTTT. It translates to CSSSLGSTGNQPQHF.

The chain is built from TRBV7-2 and TRBJ1-6; 7 nucleotides align to TRBD1. The length of the CDR3 is 13 residues. The germline V gene has CDR1 SGHTA and CDR2 FQGNSA. Germline trimming cut 5 bases from V and 10 bases from J; bases unmatched to any gene: 5. The CDR3 nucleotides are TGTGCCAGCAGCGCGTACAGGGGATCACCCCTCCACTTT. This codes for CASSAYRGSPLHF. Full variable domain (outside the CDR3, taken from reference TRBV7-2 and TRBJ1-6): GAGVSQSPSNKVTEKGKDVELRCDPISGHTALYWYRQSLGQGLEFLIYFQGNSAPDKSGLPSDRFSAERTGGSVSTLTIQRTQQEDSAVYLCASSAYRGSPLHFGNGTRLTVT.